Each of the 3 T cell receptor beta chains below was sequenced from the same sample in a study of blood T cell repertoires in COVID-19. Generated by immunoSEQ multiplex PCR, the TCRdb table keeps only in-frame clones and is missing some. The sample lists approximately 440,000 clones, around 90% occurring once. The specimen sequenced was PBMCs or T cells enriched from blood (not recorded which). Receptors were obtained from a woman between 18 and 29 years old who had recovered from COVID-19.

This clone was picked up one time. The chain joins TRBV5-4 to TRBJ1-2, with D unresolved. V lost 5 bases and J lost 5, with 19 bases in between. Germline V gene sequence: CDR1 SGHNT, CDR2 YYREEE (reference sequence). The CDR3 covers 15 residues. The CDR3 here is CASRTPTEPLYGYTF. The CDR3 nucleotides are TGTGCCAGCAGGACACCCACAGAACCTCTTTATGGCTACACCTTC.

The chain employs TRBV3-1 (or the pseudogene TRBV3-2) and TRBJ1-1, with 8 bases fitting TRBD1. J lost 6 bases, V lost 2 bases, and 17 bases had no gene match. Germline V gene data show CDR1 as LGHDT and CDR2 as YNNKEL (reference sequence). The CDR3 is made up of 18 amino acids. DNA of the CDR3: TGTGCCAGCAGCCAATCGGATGGGGCAGGGGGCGGAAGGGCTGAAGCTTTCTTT. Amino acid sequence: CASSQSDGAGGGRAEAFF.

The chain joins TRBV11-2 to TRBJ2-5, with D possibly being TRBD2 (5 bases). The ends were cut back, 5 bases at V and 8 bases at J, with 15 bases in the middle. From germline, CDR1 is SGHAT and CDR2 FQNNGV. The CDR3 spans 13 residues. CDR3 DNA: TGTGCCAGCAGCCCTACTAGAGGTGGTACCCAGTACTTC. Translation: CASSPTRGGTQYF.